The 26 T cell receptor beta chains below were found in one sample sequenced in a study of blood T cell repertoires in COVID-19 (dated by TCRdb to the early 2020s). To prepare the library, the immunoSEQ multiplex PCR assay was applied. TCRdb obtained this table from immuneACCESS and retained in-frame rearrangements with V and J assigned. These tables miss some clones; where compared with another copy, unresolved V genes account for less than half of the shortfall, and the remainder is unexplained. The sample contains over 200,000 clones, approximately 82% of them found a single time. The top ten clones comprise around 2.5% of the sample. The sequenced material came from peripheral blood. These receptors all come from a man aged 35-49 years who had recovered from COVID-19.

The J gene is TRBJ2-2, the V gene TRBV19, with TRBD1 identical over 7 bases. The V gene's germline CDR1 is LNHDA and CDR2 SQIVND (reference sequence). There are 17 residues in the CDR3. The V gene end was trimmed by 3 bases and the J gene end by 2 bases; junction bases not matched to a gene: 9. CDR3 nucleotides: TGTGCCAGTAGTATGCGCGGACAGGCCGAAAACACCGGGGAGCTGTTTTTT. Its protein product is CASSMRGQAENTGELFF.

The chain is built from TRBV19 and TRBJ1-1; a possible D gene is TRBD1 (5 bases). CDR1 and CDR2 from the germline V gene are LNHDA and SQIVND (reference sequence). The CDR3 has 14 amino acids. Between the trimmed V and J ends, which lost 5 bases and 3 bases, there was a span of 13 bases. The CDR3 bases are TGTGCCAGTAGTCGGGGGAAGGCGCACACTGAAGCTTTCTTT. Translated, it gives CASSRGKAHTEAFF.

The V and J genes are TRBV6-5 and TRBJ1-2, with 9 bases lining up with TRBD1. With V trimmed by 4 bases and J by 5 bases, 5 bases remained unmatched. Germline-derived CDR1 and CDR2 are MNHEY and SVGAGI. The CDR3 is 14 amino acids. CDR3 nucleotides: TGTGCCAGCAGTTCGGGACAGGGCTTTTATGGCTACACCTTC. Protein product: CASSSGQGFYGYTF.

This clone came up a few times. V gene TRBV30 combines with J gene TRBJ1-2; D not resolved. Deletions cut 4 bases from V and 5 bases from J, with 14 bases between. CDR1 GTSNPN and CDR2 SVGIG come from the germline V gene (reference sequence). The CDR3 has 13 residues. The DNA of the CDR3 is TGTGCCTGGACCCCCCTCGGTTCGTATGGCTACACCTTC. Its translation: CAWTPLGSYGYTF.

The V call is TRBV5-1, the J call TRBJ1-1, with D unresolved. The CDR3 consists of 13 residues. V was shortened by 1 base and J by 6 bases, with 10 bases between the two germline ends. The germline CDR1 and CDR2 sequences are SGHRS and YFSETQ. The CDR3 DNA reads as TGCGCCAGCAGCTTGCAGGATTGGGCTGAAGCTTTCTTT. It specifies CASSLQDWAEAFF.

The CDR3 spells CASSELAGGGEQFF. Here the CDR3 DNA reads TGTGCCAGCAGTGAGTTAGCGGGAGGAGGGGAGCAGTTCTTC. The rearrangement uses TRBV2 and TRBJ2-1; TRBD2 matches 10 bases. Germline CDR1 and CDR2: SNHLY and FYNNEI. The CDR3 is made up of 14 amino acids. Trimming took 3 bases from V and 10 from J; bases not matched to a gene: 6.

This clone has a handful of counts. The J gene is TRBJ1-4, the V gene TRBV19; 10 nucleotides align to TRBD1. The germline gives CDR1 LNHDA, CDR2 SQIVND (reference sequence). With 8 bases clipped from V and 1 base from J, the junction kept 4 bases outside the gene matches. There are 15 residues in the CDR3. In DNA form, the CDR3 reads TGTGCCAGTCGAGGACAGGGGGTAACTAATGAAAAACTGTTTTTT. It is translated as CASRGQGVTNEKLFF.

J is TRBJ1-1 and V is TRBV5-4; a weak D match, TRBD1 (5 bases). The CDR3 covers 14 residues. V lost 0 bases to trimming and J lost 1 base, with 7 bases between them. The germline V gene encodes CDR1 SGHNT and CDR2 YYREEE (reference sequence). The CDR3: CASSLAGGNTEAFF. CDR3 coding DNA: TGTGCCAGCAGCTTGGCCGGGGGGAACACTGAAGCTTTCTTT.

The gene calls are TRBV14 and TRBJ1-3, with D uncertain. V was clipped by 3 bases and J by 0 bases, with 9 bases between them. Germline V gene lookup returns CDR1 SGHDN and CDR2 FVKESK. The CDR3 has 15 amino acids. This CDR3 reads CASSHVSVSGNTIYF. In DNA, the CDR3 is TGTGCCAGCAGCCATGTATCGGTCTCTGGAAACACCATATATTTT.

The V gene is TRBV12-5, the J gene TRBJ2-3; D is perhaps TRBD2 (5 bases). The V end was cut by 5 bases, the J end by 0 bases, with 12 bases between. From germline, CDR1 is LGHNT and CDR2 FRNRAP. This CDR3 spans 15 amino acids. For the CDR3, the DNA is TGTGCTAGTGGTCCCCCGGGATTTAGCACAGATACGCAGTATTTT. It codes for CASGPPGFSTDTQYF.

The rearrangement uses TRBV6-5 and TRBJ2-7; maybe TRBD1 (6 bases). The germline gives CDR1 MNHEY, CDR2 SVGAGI. Trimming stripped 4 bases from V and 11 bases from J, with 21 bases between. This CDR3 has 14 residues. CDR3 sequence (DNA): TGTGCCAGCAGTTCGGATCCGGGACAACAAAGGGAGTACTTC. Protein product: CASSSDPGQQREYF.

The genes are TRBV5-6 and TRBJ2-3; maybe TRBD2 (5 bases). Germline V gene lookup returns CDR1 SGHDT and CDR2 YYEEEE. Trimming pared 0 bases from V and 3 bases from J, leaving 14 bases between. The CDR3 has 16 amino acids. DNA for the CDR3: TGTGCCAGCAGCTTGGCGGGAAGTCTTATAACAGATACGCAGTATTTT. It yields the protein CASSLAGSLITDTQYF.

V usage is TRBV6-2 or TRBV6-3 and J usage is TRBJ2-7; the match to TRBD2 covers 13 bases. The CDR3 extends over 16 amino acids. Germline V CDR1 and CDR2: MNHEY, SVGEGT. J was trimmed by 0 bases and V by 5 bases; bases with no gene match: 4. The CDR3 DNA follows: TGTGCCAGCAGTGAGGGGACTAGCGGGACCTCCTACGAGCAGTACTTC. This gives the protein CASSEGTSGTSYEQYF.

The chain links TRBV19 to TRBJ1-4; 10 bases match TRBD1. The CDR3 totals 14 residues. After removal of 6 bases from V and 8 bases from J, the junction contained 6 bases not matched to a gene. The germline gives CDR1 LNHDA, CDR2 SQIVND (reference sequence). DNA for the CDR3: TGTGCCAGTAGCCGGACAGGGGGAGAAGAAAAACTGTTTTTT. Amino acid sequence: CASSRTGGEEKLFF.

V usage is TRBV18 and J usage is TRBJ1-4, with D perhaps matching TRBD1 (5 bases). In germline, CDR1 is KGHSH, CDR2 LQKENI. Trimming took off 1 base at V and 0 bases at J, with 15 bases between the two ends. The CDR3 totals 18 residues. The CDR3, as DNA: TGTGCCAGCTCACCACTACGAGGGGAGGGTGCAACTAATGAAAAACTGTTTTTT. Translated: CASSPLRGEGATNEKLFF.

The genes are TRBV10-1 and TRBJ2-7; D may be TRBD1 (5 bases). Germline CDR1 reads WNHNN; CDR2 reads SYGVQD (reference sequence). Trimming left V 4 bases short and J 2 bases short, with 12 bases between. This CDR3 spans 14 amino acids. In nucleotides, the CDR3 is TGCGCCAGCAGTGCAGGGTTGGGGACCTACGAGCAGTACTTC. Protein sequence: CASSAGLGTYEQYF.

The chain has TRBV6-6 and TRBJ2-1, with 9 bases matching TRBD2. CDR1 and CDR2 (germline): MNHNY, SVGAGI (reference sequence). With 5 bases clipped from V and 4 bases from J, the junction kept 9 bases outside the gene matches. CDR3 size: 16 residues. The CDR3 loop is CASSPLGAGGYNEQFF. The DNA of the CDR3 is TGTGCCAGCAGTCCGCTCGGAGCGGGAGGTTACAATGAGCAGTTCTTC.

The V and J genes are TRBV2 and TRBJ2-3; D gene uncertain. Trimming pared 5 bases from V and 6 bases from J, leaving 9 bases between. The CDR3 covers 12 residues. Germline V gene lookup returns CDR1 SNHLY and CDR2 FYNNEI. This CDR3 reads CASSPSQDTQYF. In nucleotides, the CDR3 is TGTGCCAGCAGTCCCTCGCAGGATACGCAGTATTTT. The full variable domain, its missing parts supplied by reference TRBV2 and TRBJ2-3, is EPEVTQTPSHQVTQMGQEVILRCVPISNHLYFYWYRQILGQKVEFLVSFYNNEISEKSEIFDDQFSVERPDGSNFTLKIRSTKLEDSAMYFCASSPSQDTQYFGPGTRLTVL.

As to this clone: One end of the junction fails to match germline, which may point to a read error. CDR3 protein: CASSLYGVYGCTF. CDR3 nucleotide sequence: TGTGCCAGCAGCTTATACGGGGTGTATGGCTGCACCTTC. The chain combines TRBV7-8 with TRBJ1-2; D ambiguous. Germline CDR1 reads SGHVS; CDR2 reads FQNEAQ. CDR3 length: 13 amino acids. Full variable domain (remainder filled in from reference TRBV7-8 and TRBJ1-2): GAGVSQSPRYKVAKRGQDVALRCDPISGHVSLFWYQQALGQGPEFLTYFQNEAQLDKSGLPSDRFFAERPEGSVSTLKIQRTQQEDSAVYLCASSLYGVYGCTFGSGTRLTVV.

This clone came up once. This chain uses TRBV7-2 with TRBJ2-5, with D tentatively TRBD1 (6 bases). Trimming stripped 5 bases from V and 5 bases from J, with 12 bases between. The CDR3 extends over 13 amino acids. Germline CDR1 and CDR2: SGHTA and FQGNSA. CDR3 bases: TGTGCCAGCAGCGGCCAGGGGTGGGAGACCCAGTACTTC. This codes for CASSGQGWETQYF.

This rearrangement joins TRBV24-1 to TRBJ2-1; 10 bases fit TRBD1. After removal of 3 bases from V and 8 bases from J, the junction contained 6 bases not matched to a gene. CDR1 KGHDR and CDR2 SFDVKD come from the germline V gene. CDR3 length: 15 amino acids. In nucleotides, the CDR3 is TGTGCCACCAGTGATCCGGGACAGGGGACCCATGAGCAGTTCTTC. Protein product: CATSDPGQGTHEQFF.

V is TRBV19 and J is TRBJ1-1; tentatively, D is TRBD1 (6 bases). The germline gives CDR1 LNHDA, CDR2 SQIVND (reference sequence). Between the trimmed V and J ends, which lost 6 bases and 0 bases, there was a span of 17 bases. The CDR3 loop spans 16 amino acids. The CDR3 here is CASSYIGGDMNTEAFF. The CDR3 coding sequence is TGTGCCAGTAGCTACATTGGGGGGGACATGAACACTGAAGCTTTCTTT.

The chain combines TRBV7-2 with TRBJ2-1, with D unclear. The CDR3 runs 16 residues. Per the germline V gene, CDR1 is SGHTA and CDR2 is FQGNSA. V lost 3 bases to trimming and J lost 5 bases, with 17 bases between them. This CDR3 reads CASSLESSSPNNEQFF. In nucleotides, the CDR3 is TGTGCCAGCAGCTTGGAAAGTAGTAGCCCGAACAATGAGCAGTTCTTC.

The genes are TRBV27 and TRBJ2-1, with D possibly being TRBD1 (6 bases). This CDR3 has 12 residues. Germline CDR1 is MNHEY and CDR2 is SMNVEV (reference sequence). Trimming took 3 bases from V and 10 from J, leaving 10 bases between them. The CDR3 here is CASSLIRGEQFF. The DNA for the CDR3 is TGTGCCAGCAGTTTGATAAGGGGGGAGCAGTTCTTC.

V is TRBV25-1 and J is TRBJ2-7; weak D call: TRBD1 (7 bases). The CDR3 sequence is 16 residues long. Trimming removed 6 bases from V and 1 base from J, with 19 bases in between. The germline V gene encodes CDR1 MGHDK and CDR2 SYGVNS. The CDR3 loop is CASRALTGEASYEQYF. CDR3 DNA: TGTGCCAGCAGGGCACTTACAGGGGAGGCGTCCTACGAGCAGTACTTC.

DNA of the CDR3: TGTGCCAGCAGTCGGACAGGGGGTAAAGCCACCTTC. This encodes CASSRTGGKATF. J is TRBJ1-2 and V is TRBV6-5; 10 bases fit TRBD1. The CDR3 sequence is 12 residues long. The junction had 7 bases not matched to a gene; V was cut back by 5 bases and J by 13 bases. CDR1 and CDR2 from the germline V gene are MNHEY and SVGAGI.